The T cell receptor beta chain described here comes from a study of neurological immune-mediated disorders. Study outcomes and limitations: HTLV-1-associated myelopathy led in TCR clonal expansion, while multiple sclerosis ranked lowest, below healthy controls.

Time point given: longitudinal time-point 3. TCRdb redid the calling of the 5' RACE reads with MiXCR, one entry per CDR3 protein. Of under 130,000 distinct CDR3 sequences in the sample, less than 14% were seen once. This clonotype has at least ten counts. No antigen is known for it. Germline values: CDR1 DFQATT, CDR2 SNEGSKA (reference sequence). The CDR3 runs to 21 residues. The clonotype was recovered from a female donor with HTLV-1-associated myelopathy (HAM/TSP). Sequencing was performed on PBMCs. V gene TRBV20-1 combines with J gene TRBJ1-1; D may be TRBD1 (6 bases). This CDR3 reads CSIVPPEKRPERGIGWAEAFF. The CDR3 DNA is TGCAGCATCGTGCCCCCTGAAAAACGACCGGAAAGGGGGATAGGATGGGCTGAAGCTTTCTTT.